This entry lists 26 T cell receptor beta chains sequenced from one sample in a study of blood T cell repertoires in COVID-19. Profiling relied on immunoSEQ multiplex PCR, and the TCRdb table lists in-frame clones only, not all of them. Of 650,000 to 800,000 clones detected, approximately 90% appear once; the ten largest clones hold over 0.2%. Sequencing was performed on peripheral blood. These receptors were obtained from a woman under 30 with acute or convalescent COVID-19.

In nucleotides, the CDR3 is TGTGCCAGCAGCTTACATCAAAACGGTGACAGATCCTACGAGCAGTACTTC. Translating gives CASSLHQNGDRSYEQYF. The rearrangement links TRBV7-3 to TRBJ2-7; maybe TRBD1 (5 bases). The CDR3 has 17 amino acids. Trimming cost V 2 bases and J 1 base, with 18 bases left between them. Germline lookup yields CDR1 SGHTA and CDR2 FQGTGA.

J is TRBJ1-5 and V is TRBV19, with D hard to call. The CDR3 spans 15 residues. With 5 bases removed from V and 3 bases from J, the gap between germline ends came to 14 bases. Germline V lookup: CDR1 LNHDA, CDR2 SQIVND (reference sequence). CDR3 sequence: CASSPDRLLNQPQHF. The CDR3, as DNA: TGTGCCAGTAGTCCCGACCGACTACTCAATCAGCCCCAGCATTTT.

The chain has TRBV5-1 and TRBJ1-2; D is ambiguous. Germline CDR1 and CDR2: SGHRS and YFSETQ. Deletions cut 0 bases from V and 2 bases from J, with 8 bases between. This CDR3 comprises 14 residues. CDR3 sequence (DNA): TGCGCCAGCAGCTTGGAGGCGGTCAACTATGGCTACACCTTC. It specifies CASSLEAVNYGYTF.

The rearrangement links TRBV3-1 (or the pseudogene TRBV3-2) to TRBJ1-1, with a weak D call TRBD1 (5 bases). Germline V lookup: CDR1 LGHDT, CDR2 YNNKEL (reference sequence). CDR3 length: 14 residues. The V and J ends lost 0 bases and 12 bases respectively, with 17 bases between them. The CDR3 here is CASSQDRRGASTFF. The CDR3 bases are TGTGCCAGCAGCCAAGATCGGAGGGGCGCTTCGACTTTCTTT.

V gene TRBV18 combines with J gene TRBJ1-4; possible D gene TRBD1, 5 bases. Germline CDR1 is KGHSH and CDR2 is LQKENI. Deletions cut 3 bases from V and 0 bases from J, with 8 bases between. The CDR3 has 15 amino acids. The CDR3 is CASSPDSSTNEKLFF. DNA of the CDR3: TGTGCCAGCTCACCCGACAGCTCAACTAATGAAAAACTGTTTTTT.

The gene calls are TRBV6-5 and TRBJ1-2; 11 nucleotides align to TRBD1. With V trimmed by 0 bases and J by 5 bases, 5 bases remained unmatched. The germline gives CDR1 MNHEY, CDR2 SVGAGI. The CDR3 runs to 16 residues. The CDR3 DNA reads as TGTGCCAGCAGTTACTCCTCGGGGACAGGGGGTTATGGCTACACCTTC. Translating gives CASSYSSGTGGYGYTF.

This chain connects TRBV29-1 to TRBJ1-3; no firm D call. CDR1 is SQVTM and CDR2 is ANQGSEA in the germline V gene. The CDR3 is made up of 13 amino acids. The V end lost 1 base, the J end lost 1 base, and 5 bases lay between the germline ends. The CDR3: CSVEGQSGNTIYF. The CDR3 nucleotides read TGCAGCGTTGAAGGTCAATCTGGAAACACCATATATTTT.

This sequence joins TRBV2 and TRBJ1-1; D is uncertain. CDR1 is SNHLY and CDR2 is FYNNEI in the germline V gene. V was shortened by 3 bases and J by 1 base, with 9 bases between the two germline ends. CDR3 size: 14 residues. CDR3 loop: CASSEGSPNTEAFF. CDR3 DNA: TGTGCCAGCAGTGAGGGCAGCCCGAACACTGAAGCTTTCTTT. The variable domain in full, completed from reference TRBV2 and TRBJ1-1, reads EPEVTQTPSHQVTQMGQEVILRCVPISNHLYFYWYRQILGQKVEFLVSFYNNEISEKSEIFDDQFSVERPDGSNFTLKIRSTKLEDSAMYFCASSEGSPNTEAFFGQGTRLTVV.

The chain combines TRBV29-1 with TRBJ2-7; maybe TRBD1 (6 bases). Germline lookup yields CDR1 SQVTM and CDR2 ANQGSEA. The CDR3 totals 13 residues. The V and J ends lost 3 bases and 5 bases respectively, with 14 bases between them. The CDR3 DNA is TGCAGCGTTGAGGCAGGGGTGTTGAACGAGCAGTACTTC. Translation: CSVEAGVLNEQYF.

The CDR3 loop is CASSSTGDYGYTF. Written as DNA, the CDR3 is TGTGCCAGCAGCTCGACAGGGGACTATGGCTACACCTTC. V is TRBV11-2 and J is TRBJ1-2, with 8 bases identical to TRBD1. Germline CDR1 SGHAT, CDR2 FQNNGV. V was clipped by 4 bases and J by 3 bases; unmatched bases: 1. This CDR3 comprises 13 residues.

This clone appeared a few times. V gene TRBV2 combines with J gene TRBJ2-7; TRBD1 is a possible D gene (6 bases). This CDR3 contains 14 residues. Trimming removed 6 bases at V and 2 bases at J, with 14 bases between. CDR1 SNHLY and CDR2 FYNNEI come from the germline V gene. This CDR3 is CASSAQGSTYEQYF. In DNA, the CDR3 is TGTGCCAGCAGCGCTCAGGGGTCAACCTACGAGCAGTACTTC.

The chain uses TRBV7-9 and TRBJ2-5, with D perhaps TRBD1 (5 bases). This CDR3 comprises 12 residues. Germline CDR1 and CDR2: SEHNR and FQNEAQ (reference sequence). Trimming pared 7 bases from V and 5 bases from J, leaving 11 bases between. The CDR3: CASIGASETQYF. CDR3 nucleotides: TGTGCCAGCATAGGGGCATCCGAGACCCAGTACTTC.

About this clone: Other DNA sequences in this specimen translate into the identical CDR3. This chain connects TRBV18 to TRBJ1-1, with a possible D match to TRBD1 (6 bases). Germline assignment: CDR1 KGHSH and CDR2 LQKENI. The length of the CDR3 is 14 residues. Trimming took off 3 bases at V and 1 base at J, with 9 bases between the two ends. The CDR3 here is CASSPGQPNTEAFF. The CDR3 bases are TGTGCCAGCTCACCCGGACAGCCGAACACTGAAGCTTTCTTT.

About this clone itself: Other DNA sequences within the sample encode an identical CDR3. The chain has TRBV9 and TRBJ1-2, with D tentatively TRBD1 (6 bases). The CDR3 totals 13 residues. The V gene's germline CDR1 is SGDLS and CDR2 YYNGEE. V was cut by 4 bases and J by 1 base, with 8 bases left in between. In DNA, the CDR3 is TGTGCCAGCAGCTTACAGGGTAACTATGGCTACACCTTC. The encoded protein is CASSLQGNYGYTF.

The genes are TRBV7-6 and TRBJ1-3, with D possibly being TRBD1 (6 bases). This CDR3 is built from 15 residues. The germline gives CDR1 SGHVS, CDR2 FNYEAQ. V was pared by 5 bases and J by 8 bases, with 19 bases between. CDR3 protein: CASSATAGATDTIYF. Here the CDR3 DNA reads TGTGCCAGCAGCGCTACCGCAGGGGCCACGGACACCATATATTTT.

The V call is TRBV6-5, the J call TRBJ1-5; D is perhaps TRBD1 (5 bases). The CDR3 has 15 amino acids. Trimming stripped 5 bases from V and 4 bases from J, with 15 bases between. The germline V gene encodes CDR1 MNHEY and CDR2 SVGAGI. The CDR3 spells CASSSSGTQNQPQHF. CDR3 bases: TGTGCCAGCAGTAGCTCCGGGACTCAGAATCAGCCCCAGCATTTT.

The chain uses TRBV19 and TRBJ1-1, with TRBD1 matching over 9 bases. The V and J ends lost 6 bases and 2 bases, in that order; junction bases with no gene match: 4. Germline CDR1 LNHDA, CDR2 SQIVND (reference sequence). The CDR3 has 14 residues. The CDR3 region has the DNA TGTGCCAGTAGCACAGGGGGCCCAAACACTGAAGCTTTCTTT. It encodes CASSTGGPNTEAFF. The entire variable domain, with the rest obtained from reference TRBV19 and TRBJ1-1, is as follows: DGGITQSPKYLFRKEGQNVTLSCEQNLNHDAMYWYRQDPGQGLRLIYYSQIVNDFQKGDIAEGYSVSREKKESFPLTVTSAQKNPTAFYLCASSTGGPNTEAFFGQGTRLTVV.

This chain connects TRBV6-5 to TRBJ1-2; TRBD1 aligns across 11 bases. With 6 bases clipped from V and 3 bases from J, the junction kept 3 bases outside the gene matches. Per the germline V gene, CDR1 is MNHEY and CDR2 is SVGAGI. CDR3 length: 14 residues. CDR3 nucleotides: TGTGCCAGCAGCGGACAGGGGGCTTACTATGGCTACACCTTC. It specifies CASSGQGAYYGYTF.

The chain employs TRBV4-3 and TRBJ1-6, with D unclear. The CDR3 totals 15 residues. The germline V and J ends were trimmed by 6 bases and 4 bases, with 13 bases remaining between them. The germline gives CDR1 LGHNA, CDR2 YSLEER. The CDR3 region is CASSPQDTYNSPLHF. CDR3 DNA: TGCGCCAGCAGTCCTCAAGACACTTATAATTCACCCCTCCACTTT.

CDR3 bases: TGTGCCAGCAGTCCACCCCGACAGGACGAGCAGTACTTC. It codes for CASSPPRQDEQYF. This rearrangement joins TRBV6-5 to TRBJ2-7, with D possibly being TRBD1 (6 bases). The CDR3 totals 13 residues. Trimming pared 5 bases from V and 5 bases from J, leaving 13 bases between. Germline V CDR1 and CDR2: MNHEY, SVGAGI.

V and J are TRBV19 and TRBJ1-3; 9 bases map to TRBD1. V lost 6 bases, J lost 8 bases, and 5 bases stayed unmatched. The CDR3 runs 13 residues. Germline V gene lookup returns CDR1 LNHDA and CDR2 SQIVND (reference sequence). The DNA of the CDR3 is TGTGCCAGTAGCCCCGGGACAGGGCACACCATATATTTT. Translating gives CASSPGTGHTIYF.

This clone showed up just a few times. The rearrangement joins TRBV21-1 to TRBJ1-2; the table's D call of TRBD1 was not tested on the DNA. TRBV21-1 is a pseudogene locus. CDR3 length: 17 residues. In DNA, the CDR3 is TGTGCCAGCAGCCCTAGGAGTACAGGATACTTGGGCTATGGCTACACCTTC. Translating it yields CASSPRSTGYLGYGYTF.

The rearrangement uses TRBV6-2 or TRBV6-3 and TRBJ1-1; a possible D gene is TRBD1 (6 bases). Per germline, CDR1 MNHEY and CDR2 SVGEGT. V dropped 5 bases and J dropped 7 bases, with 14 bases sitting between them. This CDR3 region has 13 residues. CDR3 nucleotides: TGTGCCAGCAGTGCTAGGGGGTCTAATGAAGCTTTCTTT. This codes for CASSARGSNEAFF.

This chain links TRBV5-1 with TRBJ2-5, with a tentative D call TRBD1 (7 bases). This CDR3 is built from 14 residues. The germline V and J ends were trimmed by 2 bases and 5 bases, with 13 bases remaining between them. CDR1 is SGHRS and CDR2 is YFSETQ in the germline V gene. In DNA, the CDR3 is TGCGCCAGCAGCTTAGGAGGGGGCGAGGAGACCCAGTACTTC. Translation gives CASSLGGGEETQYF.

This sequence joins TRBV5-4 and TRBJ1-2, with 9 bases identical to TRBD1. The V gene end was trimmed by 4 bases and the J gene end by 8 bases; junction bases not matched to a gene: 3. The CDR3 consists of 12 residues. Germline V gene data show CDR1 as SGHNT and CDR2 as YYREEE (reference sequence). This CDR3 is CASSRDREGYTF. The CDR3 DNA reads TGTGCCAGCAGCAGGGACAGGGAGGGCTACACCTTC.

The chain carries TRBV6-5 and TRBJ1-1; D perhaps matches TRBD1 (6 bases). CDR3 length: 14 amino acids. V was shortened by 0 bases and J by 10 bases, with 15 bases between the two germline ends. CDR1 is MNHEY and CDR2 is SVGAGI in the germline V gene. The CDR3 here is CASSYSPGQLRAFF. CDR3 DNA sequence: TGTGCCAGCAGTTACTCCCCCGGACAGTTGAGAGCTTTCTTT.